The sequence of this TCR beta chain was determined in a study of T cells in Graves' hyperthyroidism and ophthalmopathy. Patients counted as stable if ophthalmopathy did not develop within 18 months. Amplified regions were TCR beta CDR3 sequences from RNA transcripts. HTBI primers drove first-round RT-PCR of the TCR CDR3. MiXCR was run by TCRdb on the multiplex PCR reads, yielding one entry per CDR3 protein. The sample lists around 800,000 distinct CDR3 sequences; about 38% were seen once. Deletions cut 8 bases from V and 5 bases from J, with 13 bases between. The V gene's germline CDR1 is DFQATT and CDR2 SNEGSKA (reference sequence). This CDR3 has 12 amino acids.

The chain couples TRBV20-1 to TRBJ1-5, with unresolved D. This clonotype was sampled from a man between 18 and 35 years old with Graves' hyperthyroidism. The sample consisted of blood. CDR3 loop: CSYSVYYQPQHF. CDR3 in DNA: TGCAGTTACTCCGTGTACTATCAGCCCCAGCATTTT.